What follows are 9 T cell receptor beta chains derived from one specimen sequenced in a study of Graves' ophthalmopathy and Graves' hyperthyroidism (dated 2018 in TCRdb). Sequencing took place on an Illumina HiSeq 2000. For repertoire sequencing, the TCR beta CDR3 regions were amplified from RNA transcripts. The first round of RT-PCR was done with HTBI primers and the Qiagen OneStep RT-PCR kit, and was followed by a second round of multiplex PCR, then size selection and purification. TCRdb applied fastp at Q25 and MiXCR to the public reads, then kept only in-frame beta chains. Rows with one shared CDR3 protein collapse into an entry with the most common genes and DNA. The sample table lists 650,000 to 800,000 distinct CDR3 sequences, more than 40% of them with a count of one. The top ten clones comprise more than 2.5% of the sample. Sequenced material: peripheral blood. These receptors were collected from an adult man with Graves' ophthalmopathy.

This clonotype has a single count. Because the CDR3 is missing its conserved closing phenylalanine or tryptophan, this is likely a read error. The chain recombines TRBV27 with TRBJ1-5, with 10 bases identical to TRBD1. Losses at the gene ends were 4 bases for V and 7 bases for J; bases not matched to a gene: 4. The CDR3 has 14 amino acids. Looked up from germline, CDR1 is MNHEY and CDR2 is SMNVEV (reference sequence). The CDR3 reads CASSSGQGSQPQHL. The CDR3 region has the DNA TGTGCCAGCAGTTCGGGACAGGGGAGCCAGCCCCAGCATCTT.

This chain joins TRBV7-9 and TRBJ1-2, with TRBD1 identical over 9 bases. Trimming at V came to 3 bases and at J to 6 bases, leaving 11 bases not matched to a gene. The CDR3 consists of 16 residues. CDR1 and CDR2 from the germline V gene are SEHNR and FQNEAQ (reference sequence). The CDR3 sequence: CASSFGTGRGMDGYTF. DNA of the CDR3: TGTGCCAGCAGCTTCGGGACAGGGCGCGGAATGGATGGCTACACCTTC.

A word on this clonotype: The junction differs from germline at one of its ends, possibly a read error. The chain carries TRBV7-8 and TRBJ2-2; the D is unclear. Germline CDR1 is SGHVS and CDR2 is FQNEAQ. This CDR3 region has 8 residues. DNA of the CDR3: TGTGCCAGCAGCCTGGGCAGATGG. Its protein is CASSLGRW. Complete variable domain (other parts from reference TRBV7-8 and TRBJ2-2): GAGVSQSPRYKVAKRGQDVALRCDPISGHVSLFWYQQALGQGPEFLTYFQNEAQLDKSGLPSDRFFAERPEGSVSTLKIQRTQQEDSAVYLCASSLGRWGEGSRLTVL.

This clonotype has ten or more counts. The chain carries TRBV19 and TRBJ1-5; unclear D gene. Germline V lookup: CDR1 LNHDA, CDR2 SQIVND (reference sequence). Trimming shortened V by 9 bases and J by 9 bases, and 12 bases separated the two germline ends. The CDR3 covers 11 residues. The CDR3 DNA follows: TGTGCCAGCCTTCTAAGGTTGCCCCAGCATTTT. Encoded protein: CASLLRLPQHF.

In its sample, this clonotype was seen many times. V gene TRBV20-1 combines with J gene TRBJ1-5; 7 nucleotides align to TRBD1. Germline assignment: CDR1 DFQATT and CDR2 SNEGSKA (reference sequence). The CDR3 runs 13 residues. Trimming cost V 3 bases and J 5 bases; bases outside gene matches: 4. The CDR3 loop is CSASRDRDQPQHF. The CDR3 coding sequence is TGCAGTGCTAGCCGAGACAGGGATCAGCCCCAGCATTTT.

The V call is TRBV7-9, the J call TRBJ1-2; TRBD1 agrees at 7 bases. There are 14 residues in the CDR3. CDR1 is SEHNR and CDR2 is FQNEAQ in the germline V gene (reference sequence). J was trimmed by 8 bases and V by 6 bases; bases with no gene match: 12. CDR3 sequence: CASRHEGAGGGYTF. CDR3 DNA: TGTGCCAGCAGACACGAGGGGGCTGGGGGAGGCTACACCTTC.

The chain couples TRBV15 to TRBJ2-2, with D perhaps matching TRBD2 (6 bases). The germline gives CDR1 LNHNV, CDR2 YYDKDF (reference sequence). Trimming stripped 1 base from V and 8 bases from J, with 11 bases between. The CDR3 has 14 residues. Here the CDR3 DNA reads TGTGCCACCAGCAGAGTAAGGGAGGTAGGGGAGCTGTTTTTT. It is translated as CATSRVREVGELFF. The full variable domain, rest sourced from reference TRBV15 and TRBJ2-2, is DAMVIQNPRYQVTQFGKPVTLSCSQTLNHNVMYWYQQKSSQAPKLLFHYYDKDFNNEADTPDNFQSRRPNTSFCFLDIRSPGLGDTAMYLCATSRVREVGELFFGEGSRLTVL.

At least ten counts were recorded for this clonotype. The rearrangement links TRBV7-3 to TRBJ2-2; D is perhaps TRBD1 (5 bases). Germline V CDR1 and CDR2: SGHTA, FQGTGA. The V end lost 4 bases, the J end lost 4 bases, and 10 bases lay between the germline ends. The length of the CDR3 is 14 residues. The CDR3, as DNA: TGTGCCAGCAGCTCAGGGTGGTCCACCGGGGAGCTGTTTTTT. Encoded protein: CASSSGWSTGELFF.

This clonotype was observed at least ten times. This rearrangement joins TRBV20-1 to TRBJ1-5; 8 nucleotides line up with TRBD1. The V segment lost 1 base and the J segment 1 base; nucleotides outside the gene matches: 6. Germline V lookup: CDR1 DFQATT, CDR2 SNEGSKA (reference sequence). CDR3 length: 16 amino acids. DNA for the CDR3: TGCAGTGCTAGAGCAGGGGGCGCGCGGAGCAATCAGCCCCAGCATTTT. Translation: CSARAGGARSNQPQHF.